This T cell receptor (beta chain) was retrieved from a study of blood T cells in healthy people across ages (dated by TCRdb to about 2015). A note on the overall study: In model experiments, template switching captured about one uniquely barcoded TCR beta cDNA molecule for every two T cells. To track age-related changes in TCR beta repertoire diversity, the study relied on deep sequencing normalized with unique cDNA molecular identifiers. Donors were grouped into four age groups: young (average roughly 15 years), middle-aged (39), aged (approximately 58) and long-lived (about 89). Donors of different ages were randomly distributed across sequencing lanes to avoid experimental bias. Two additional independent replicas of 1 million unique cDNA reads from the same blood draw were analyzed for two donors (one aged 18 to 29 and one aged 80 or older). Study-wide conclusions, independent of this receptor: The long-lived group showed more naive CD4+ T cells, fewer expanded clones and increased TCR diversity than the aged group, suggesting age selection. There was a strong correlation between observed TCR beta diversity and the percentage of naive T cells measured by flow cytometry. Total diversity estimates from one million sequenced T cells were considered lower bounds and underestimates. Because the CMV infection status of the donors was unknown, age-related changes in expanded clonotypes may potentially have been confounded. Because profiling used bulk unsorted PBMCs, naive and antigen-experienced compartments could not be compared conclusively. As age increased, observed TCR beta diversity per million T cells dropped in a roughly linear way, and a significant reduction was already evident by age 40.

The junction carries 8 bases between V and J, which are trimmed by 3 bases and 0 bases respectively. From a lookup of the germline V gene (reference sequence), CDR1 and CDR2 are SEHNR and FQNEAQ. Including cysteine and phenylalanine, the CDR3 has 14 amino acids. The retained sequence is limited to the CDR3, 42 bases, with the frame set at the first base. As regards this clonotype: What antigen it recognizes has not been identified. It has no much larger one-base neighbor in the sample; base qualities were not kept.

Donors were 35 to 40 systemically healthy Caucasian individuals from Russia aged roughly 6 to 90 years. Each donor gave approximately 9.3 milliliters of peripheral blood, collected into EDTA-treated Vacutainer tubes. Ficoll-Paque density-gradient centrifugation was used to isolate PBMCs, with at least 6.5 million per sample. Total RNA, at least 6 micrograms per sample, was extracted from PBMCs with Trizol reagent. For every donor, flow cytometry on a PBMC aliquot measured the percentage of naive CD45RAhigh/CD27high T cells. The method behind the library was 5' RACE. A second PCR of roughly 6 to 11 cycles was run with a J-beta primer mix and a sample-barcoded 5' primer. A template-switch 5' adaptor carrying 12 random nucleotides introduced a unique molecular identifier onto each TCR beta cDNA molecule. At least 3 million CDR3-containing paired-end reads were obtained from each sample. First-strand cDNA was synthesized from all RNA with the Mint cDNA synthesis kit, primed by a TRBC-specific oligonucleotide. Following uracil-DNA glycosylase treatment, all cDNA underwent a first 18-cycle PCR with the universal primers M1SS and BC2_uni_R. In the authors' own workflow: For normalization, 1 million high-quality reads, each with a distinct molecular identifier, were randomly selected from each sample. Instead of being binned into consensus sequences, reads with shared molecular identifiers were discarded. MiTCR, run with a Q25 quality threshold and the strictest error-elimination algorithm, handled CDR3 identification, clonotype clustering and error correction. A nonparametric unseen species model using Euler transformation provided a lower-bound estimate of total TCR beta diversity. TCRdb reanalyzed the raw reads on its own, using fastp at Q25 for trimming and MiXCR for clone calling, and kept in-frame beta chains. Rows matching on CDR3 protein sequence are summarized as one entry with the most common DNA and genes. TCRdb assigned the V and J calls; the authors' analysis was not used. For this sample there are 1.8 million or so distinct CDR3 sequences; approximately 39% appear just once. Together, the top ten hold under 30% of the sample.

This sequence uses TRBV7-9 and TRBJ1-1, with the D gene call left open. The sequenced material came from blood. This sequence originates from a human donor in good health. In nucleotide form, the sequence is TGTGCCAGCAGCTTTGTCTCCTTGAACACTGAAGCTTTCTTT. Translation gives CASSFVSLNTEAFF.